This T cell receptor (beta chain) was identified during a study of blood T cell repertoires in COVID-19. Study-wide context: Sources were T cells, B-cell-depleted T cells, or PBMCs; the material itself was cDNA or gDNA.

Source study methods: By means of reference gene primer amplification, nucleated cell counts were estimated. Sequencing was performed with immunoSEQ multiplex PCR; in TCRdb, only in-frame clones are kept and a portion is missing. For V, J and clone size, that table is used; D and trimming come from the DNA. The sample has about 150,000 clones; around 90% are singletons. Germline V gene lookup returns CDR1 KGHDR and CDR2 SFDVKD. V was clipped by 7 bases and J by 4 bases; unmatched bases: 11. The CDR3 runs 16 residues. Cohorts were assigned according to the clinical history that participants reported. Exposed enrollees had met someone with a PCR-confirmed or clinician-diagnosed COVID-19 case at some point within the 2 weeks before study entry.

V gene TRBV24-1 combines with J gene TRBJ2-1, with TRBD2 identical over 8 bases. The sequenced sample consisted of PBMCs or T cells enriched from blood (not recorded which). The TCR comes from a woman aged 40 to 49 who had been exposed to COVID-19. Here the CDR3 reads CATSDGLAGNYNEQFF. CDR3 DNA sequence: TGTGCCACCAGCGATGGACTAGCTGGCAATTACAATGAGCAGTTCTTC.